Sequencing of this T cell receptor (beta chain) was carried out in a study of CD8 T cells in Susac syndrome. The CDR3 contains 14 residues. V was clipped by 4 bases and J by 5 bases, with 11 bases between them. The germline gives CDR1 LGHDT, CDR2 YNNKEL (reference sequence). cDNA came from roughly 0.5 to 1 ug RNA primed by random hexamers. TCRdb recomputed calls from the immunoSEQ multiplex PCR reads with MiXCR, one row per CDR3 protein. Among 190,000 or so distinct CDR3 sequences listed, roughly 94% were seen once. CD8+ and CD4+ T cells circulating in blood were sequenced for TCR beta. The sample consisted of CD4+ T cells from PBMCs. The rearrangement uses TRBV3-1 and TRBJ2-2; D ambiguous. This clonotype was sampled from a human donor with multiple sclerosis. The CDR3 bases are TGTGCCAGCAGCCCACTGCTAGAAACCGGGGAGCTGTTTTTT. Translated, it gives CASSPLLETGELFF.